This T cell receptor (beta chain) was identified in a study of brain T cells in children with intractable seizures (dated by TCRdb to the early 2020s). With regard to the full study: As a first screen for immune gene transcripts, resected brain tissue from about 58 pediatric epilepsy surgery cases was run on a NanoString immunology panel. Among the roughly twelve selected surgery cases, eight also had pre-surgery blood sequenced, leaving four with brain tissue only.

Read against the paper, the sample's time point label means: blood from clinic visit 5 months post-surgery; TSC patient then seizure free. The surgery cases that showed the highest brain T cell transcript signatures were chosen for TCR beta chain sequencing of brain tissue, and of blood when it was available. Before surgery, the patients had been given at least one anti-epileptic drug. The TCR-sequenced patients were children whose drug-resistant epilepsy was caused by tuberous sclerosis complex, focal cortical dysplasia, Rasmussen encephalitis or hemimegalencephaly. The Monarch genomic DNA purification kit was used to extract bulk genomic DNA from unsorted brain tissue and from whole blood. CDR1 and CDR2, looked up from the germline V gene, are MNHNS and SASEGT. The CDR3 sequence holds 14 residues, the cysteine and phenylalanine included. The sequence is cut down to CDR3 DNA, 42 bases in frame from base 1. V sheds 1 base and J sheds 4 bases, leaving 10 bases between their ends.

Summary of the overall study and its limitations: Because sequencing depth was different between pre-surgery and post-surgery blood, clones absent from the pre-surgery sample may reflect undersampling. Viral specificity was inferred solely from CDR3 sequence similarity, and the HCMV serostatus of the patients was not known.

The immunoSEQ assay was applied to genomic DNA to generate the TCR beta chain sequences. As for how the authors treated the data: CDR3 sequences that did not begin with the conserved framework cysteine at position 104 were removed manually. Clonality was calculated as one minus the normalized Shannon's Diversity Index, with values ranging from 0 (maximal diversity) to 1 (oligoclonal). Differences in the frequency of the same CDR3 between samples, such as brain versus blood, were assessed with chi-squared comparison-of-proportions tests. Public clonotypes were identified by searching immuneACCESS, and similarity to known antiviral clonotypes was assessed with the VDJdb browser. Held by TCRdb, this immuneACCESS table contains in-frame sequences only and omits some clones. Under half of the omission traces to an unresolved V gene where checked; the cause of the rest is unknown. That table is the source of V, J and clone size, and D and trimming were worked out from the DNA. The sample table holds 340,000 or so clones, of which more than 85% were seen once. Together, the top ten hold around 5% of the sample.

Comments on this clone: Its binding antigen is unknown. Base qualities are missing; no much larger clone stands one base away.

This specimen consisted of peripheral blood, obtained about 5 months after surgery. The receptor was isolated from a boy younger than two with tuberous sclerosis and intractable seizures. The chain was built from TRBV6-1 and TRBJ1-2; the D gene identity is not certain. The CDR3 protein: CASSEGREIYGYTF. The sequenced DNA: TGTGCCAGCAGTGAAGGGAGGGAAATCTATGGCTACACCTTC.